This passage covers 27 T cell receptor beta chains from one sample sequenced in a study of cytomegalovirus exposure and HLA in healthy donors. 60 Vbeta and 13 Jbeta primers were used in PCR. The repertoire was sequenced with immunoSEQ multiplex PCR; TCRdb's copy has only in-frame clones and lacks some. This sample carries 90,000 to 120,000 clones, about 80% of them seen once, and the ten largest clones take roughly 2.7%. Sequencing was performed on PBMCs. These receptors were taken from a man aged 25 to 45 in good health and CMV-seropositive.

The count of this clone is one. The V call is TRBV6-5, the J call TRBJ1-6; D call uncertain. Deletions cut 0 bases from V and 9 bases from J, with 6 bases between. Germline V gene lookup returns CDR1 MNHEY and CDR2 SVGAGI. CDR3 length: 13 amino acids. Here the CDR3 DNA reads TGTGCCAGCAGTTACTCGTCGGTTTCACCCCTCCACTTT. Its translation is CASSYSSVSPLHF.

This clone was counted between two and nine times. The chain has TRBV7-9 and TRBJ2-7; possibly TRBD2 for D (5 bases). V was shortened by 5 bases and J by 0 bases, with 17 bases between the two germline ends. Germline V gene sequence: CDR1 SEHNR, CDR2 FQNEAQ (reference sequence). This CDR3 comprises 16 residues. CDR3 protein: CASSAGGGRSSYEQYF. CDR3 DNA: TGTGCCAGCAGCGCAGGCGGCGGGCGAAGCTCCTACGAGCAGTACTTC.

V usage is TRBV12-2 and J usage is TRBJ1-5. TRBV12-2 is deemed a pseudogene. This CDR3 comprises 17 residues. For the CDR3, the DNA is TGTGCAAGTCGCTTGCGATGGGGGGGTCGGGGCAATCAGCCCCAGCATTTT. This encodes CASRLRWGGRGNQPQHF.

The chain joins TRBV1 to TRBJ2-1; the table assigns TRBD1, which was not confirmed against the DNA. TRBV1 is a listed pseudogene. This CDR3 comprises 17 residues. The CDR3 is CTSSQDGEWGRLNEQFF. CDR3 nucleotides: TGCACCAGCAGCCAAGATGGGGAATGGGGCAGGCTTAATGAGCAGTTCTTC.

The chain links TRBV5-1 to TRBJ2-7; a weak D match, TRBD2 (5 bases). Trimming left V 0 bases short and J 4 bases short, with 14 bases between. The V gene's germline CDR1 is SGHRS and CDR2 YFSETQ. The CDR3 consists of 15 residues. The CDR3 loop reads CASSLGESGLYEQYF. The CDR3 DNA sequence: TGCGCCAGCAGCTTGGGAGAAAGTGGACTTTACGAGCAGTACTTC.

The V call is TRBV5-1, the J call TRBJ2-1; TRBD2 agrees at 9 bases. Germline trimming cut 1 base from V and 7 bases from J; bases unmatched to any gene: 6. Germline CDR1 reads SGHRS; CDR2 reads YFSETQ. The CDR3 has 15 residues. The CDR3 region is CASSLIAGASNEQFF. The CDR3, as DNA: TGCGCCAGCAGCTTGATAGCGGGGGCTTCAAATGAGCAGTTCTTC.

With regard to this clone: Compared with germline, one end of the junction differs, possibly owing to a read error. The V gene is TRBV6-6, the J gene TRBJ1-1, with 7 bases that match TRBD1. CDR3 length: 14 amino acids. Germline loops: CDR1 MNHNY, CDR2 SVGAGI (reference sequence). The CDR3 DNA reads TGTGCCAGCAGTTTGGACAGGTTGAACTCTGAAGCTTTCTTT. It yields the protein CASSLDRLNSEAFF.

The chain couples TRBV6-4 to TRBJ2-6, with D possibly matching TRBD2 (6 bases). The germline gives CDR1 MRHNA, CDR2 SNTAGT. V lost 4 bases and J lost 2, with 15 bases in between. This CDR3 contains 17 residues. CDR3 nucleotide sequence: TGTGCCAGCAGTGCAGCGGGCGAAGGGGCTGGGGCCAACGTCCTGACTTTC. Its translation is CASSAAGEGAGANVLTF.

A single count supports this clone. V and J are TRBV7-2 and TRBJ2-7; D might be TRBD1 (6 bases). The germline V and J ends were trimmed by 6 bases and 2 bases, with 17 bases remaining between them. Germline values: CDR1 SGHTA, CDR2 FQGNSA. This CDR3 comprises 15 residues. CDR3 sequence (DNA): TGTGCCAGCAGTTCACCCGGGACACTTACCTACGAGCAGTACTTC. This gives the protein CASSSPGTLTYEQYF.

This clone was picked up a small number of times. V gene TRBV30 combines with J gene TRBJ2-7; D might be TRBD1 (6 bases). The CDR3 spans 16 residues. The V gene's germline CDR1 is GTSNPN and CDR2 SVGIG (reference sequence). Trimming stripped 3 bases from V and 0 bases from J, with 18 bases between. The CDR3 sequence: CAWRDMDSPFSYEQYF. The CDR3 DNA follows: TGTGCCTGGAGAGACATGGACAGTCCTTTCTCCTACGAGCAGTACTTC.

The rearrangement links TRBV9 to TRBJ2-3; TRBD1 matches 10 bases. The CDR3 spans 17 residues. From germline, CDR1 is SGDLS and CDR2 YYNGEE. The V and J ends lost 4 bases and 2 bases, in that order; junction bases with no gene match: 10. The CDR3 DNA follows: TGTGCCAGCAGCTTAACTCCGGGACAGGGGACCACAGATACGCAGTATTTT. This translates into CASSLTPGQGTTDTQYF. Using reference TRBV9 and TRBJ2-3 for the parts outside the CDR3, the full variable domain is DSGVTQTPKHLITATGQRVTLRCSPRSGDLSVYWYQQSLDQGLQFLIQYYNGEERAKGNILERFSAQQFPDLHSELNLSSLELGDSALYFCASSLTPGQGTTDTQYFGPGTRLTVL.

This sequence joins TRBV5-1 and TRBJ1-6; 9 bases fit TRBD1. CDR3 length: 17 residues. The V gene end was trimmed by 0 bases and the J gene end by 7 bases; junction bases not matched to a gene: 8. The germline gives CDR1 SGHRS, CDR2 YFSETQ. This CDR3 reads CASSLGDREKKNSPLHF. The CDR3 DNA reads TGCGCCAGCAGCTTGGGGGACAGGGAGAAAAAGAATTCACCCCTCCACTTT.

As to this clone: One junction end does not reproduce the germline sequence, and a read error may be involved. J is TRBJ2-7 and V is TRBV7-9; 8 positions match TRBD2. CDR1 and CDR2 (germline): SEHNR, FQNEAQ (reference sequence). This CDR3 contains 14 residues. CDR3 nucleotides: TGTTCCAGCAGCGTCCCCGGGGGGGCCAACGAGCAGTACTTC. Its translation: CSSSVPGGANEQYF.

The rearrangement joins TRBV11-2 to TRBJ2-1; 7 bases are shared with TRBD1. The CDR3 runs to 16 residues. Germline CDR1 reads SGHAT; CDR2 reads FQNNGV. J was trimmed by 7 bases and V by 0 bases; bases with no gene match: 9. The CDR3 DNA reads TGTGCCAGCAGCTTAGATTTGGACAGGCCGGGAAATGAGCAGTTCTTC. Its translation: CASSLDLDRPGNEQFF. Complete variable domain (other parts from reference TRBV11-2 and TRBJ2-1): EAGVAQSPRYKIIEKRQSVAFWCNPISGHATLYWYQQILGQGPKLLIQFQNNGVVDDSQLPKDRFSAERLKGVDSTLKIQPAKLEDSAVYLCASSLDLDRPGNEQFFGPGTRLTVL.

The chain has TRBV11-2 and TRBJ2-7; 8 bases are shared with TRBD2. This CDR3 region has 16 residues. CDR1 is SGHAT and CDR2 is FQNNGV in the germline V gene. J gave up 2 bases and V 5 bases, and 11 bases lay outside the gene matches. Here the CDR3 reads CASSPVGQRGPYEQYF. In DNA form, the CDR3 reads TGTGCCAGCAGCCCCGTCGGGCAGCGGGGGCCCTACGAGCAGTACTTC. The full variable domain, its missing parts supplied by reference TRBV11-2 and TRBJ2-7, is EAGVAQSPRYKIIEKRQSVAFWCNPISGHATLYWYQQILGQGPKLLIQFQNNGVVDDSQLPKDRFSAERLKGVDSTLKIQPAKLEDSAVYLCASSPVGQRGPYEQYFGPGTRLTVT.

The chain employs TRBV6-5 and TRBJ1-1; D not certain. V lost 0 bases, J lost 5 bases, and 16 bases lay in between. Looked up from germline, CDR1 is MNHEY and CDR2 is SVGAGI. This CDR3 comprises 16 residues. In DNA, the CDR3 is TGTGCCAGCAGTTACTCGAGCGGAACGACCCGGACTGAAGCTTTCTTT. Amino acids: CASSYSSGTTRTEAFF.

About this clone itself: The junction departs from germline at one end; a sequencing error may be responsible. The rearrangement uses TRBV7-9 and TRBJ1-1; D possibly corresponds to TRBD1 (6 bases). This CDR3 spans 13 amino acids. Per germline, CDR1 SEHNR and CDR2 FQNEAQ (reference sequence). The CDR3 DNA reads TGTTCCAGCAGTAAGGGGGTTGGGGCTGAAGCTTTCTTT. It specifies CSSSKGVGAEAFF.

CDR3 protein: CAWSVSTIVQPQHF. The CDR3 nucleotides read TGTGCCTGGAGTGTAAGCACTATAGTGCAGCCCCAGCATTTT. The chain recombines TRBV30 with TRBJ1-5; D not certain. V was trimmed by 0 bases and J by 7 bases, leaving 13 bases between them. CDR1 GTSNPN and CDR2 SVGIG come from the germline V gene (reference sequence). This CDR3 is 14 amino acids long.

V usage is TRBV27 and J usage is TRBJ1-4; D is possibly TRBD1 (5 bases). Germline V CDR1 and CDR2: MNHEY, SMNVEV (reference sequence). This CDR3 has 14 residues. Trimming removed 3 bases from V and 11 bases from J, with 16 bases in between. CDR3 sequence: CASSFGQGPGKLFF. The CDR3 DNA reads TGTGCCAGCAGTTTCGGGCAGGGTCCGGGTAAACTGTTTTTT.

The chain is built from TRBV13 and TRBJ2-7; D might be TRBD2 (5 bases). V lost 7 bases, J lost 4 bases, and 17 bases lay in between. The CDR3 loop spans 14 amino acids. Germline V CDR1 and CDR2: PRHDT, FYEKMQ (reference sequence). CDR3 in DNA: TGTGCCAGCACGGTGAGGGCAGCACCTTACGAGCAGTACTTC. Encoded protein: CASTVRAAPYEQYF.

The V and J genes are TRBV10-3 and TRBJ1-1, with D uncertain. From germline, CDR1 is ENHRY and CDR2 SYGVKD. Trimming removed 11 bases at V and 0 bases at J, with 19 bases between. The CDR3 runs to 15 residues. Here the CDR3 reads CAALAEERLNTEAFF. CDR3 nucleotide sequence: TGTGCCGCTCTGGCGGAGGAGCGTTTGAACACTGAAGCTTTCTTT.

The gene calls are TRBV9 and TRBJ1-2; no reliable D call. Germline loops: CDR1 SGDLS, CDR2 YYNGEE. The CDR3 length is 14 residues. Trimming removed 0 bases at V and 7 bases at J, with 13 bases between. The CDR3 bases are TGTGCCAGCAGCGTAGCTGACGGGATAGGTGGCTACACCTTC. It codes for CASSVADGIGGYTF.

This clone was seen only once. This chain uses TRBV19 with TRBJ1-2, with D possibly matching TRBD1 (6 bases). The CDR3 is 15 amino acids. Trimming cost V 7 bases and J 1 base, with 16 bases left between them. Germline lookup yields CDR1 LNHDA and CDR2 SQIVND (reference sequence). As DNA, the CDR3 is TGTGCCAGTACCCTACTACCAGGGGATAACTATGGCTACACCTTC. It is translated as CASTLLPGDNYGYTF.

The count of this clone is one. The V and J genes are TRBV5-6 and TRBJ1-3; tentative D call: TRBD1 (5 bases). Germline CDR1 reads SGHDT; CDR2 reads YYEEEE. Between the trimmed V and J ends, which lost 4 bases and 4 bases, there was a span of 18 bases. CDR3 length equals 16 residues. The CDR3 loop is CASSLDVRAHGNTIYF. CDR3 coding DNA: TGTGCCAGCAGCCTTGATGTCAGGGCACACGGAAACACCATATATTTT.

The V and J genes are TRBV21-1 and TRBJ2-1; TRBD2, as called in the table, went unchecked against the DNA. TRBV21-1 is given as a pseudogene. The CDR3 consists of 16 residues. The CDR3 loop is CASSKPGGSSYNEQFF. CDR3 in DNA: TGTGCCAGCAGCAAGCCTGGGGGGAGCTCCTACAATGAGCAGTTCTTC.

The chain joins TRBV5-1 to TRBJ2-1; 13 bases agree with TRBD2. Trimming took 4 bases from V and 10 from J; bases not matched to a gene: 5. The germline CDR1 and CDR2 sequences are SGHRS and YFSETQ. CDR3 length: 14 amino acids. Here the CDR3 DNA reads TGCGCCAGCAGCCGGACTAGCGGGGGTTGGGAGCAGTTCTTC. Translating it yields CASSRTSGGWEQFF.

The V call is TRBV19, the J call TRBJ2-5; 7 bases fit TRBD1. The germline V gene has CDR1 LNHDA and CDR2 SQIVND (reference sequence). The CDR3 runs 14 residues. Germline trimming cut 5 bases from V and 2 bases from J; bases unmatched to any gene: 5. CDR3 bases: TGTGCCAGTAGTGCCTGGACAGGTCAAGAGACCCAGTACTTC. Translating gives CASSAWTGQETQYF.